The 14 T cell receptor beta chains below were found in one sample sequenced in a study of graft-versus-host responses after intestinal transplantation. The repertoire was sequenced with immunoSEQ multiplex PCR; TCRdb's copy has only in-frame clones and lacks some. Of about 7,600 clones in the sample, 80% to 85% are singletons; the top ten hold roughly 10%. Intraepithelial and lamina propria lymphocytes were freed from processed graft tissue. The sample consisted of ileum tissue, taken roughly 130 days after transplant. These receptors were collected from a human patient who received an intestinal transplant, so some T cells may come from the graft donor.

This rearrangement joins TRBV5-5 to TRBJ2-3; D unresolved. V lost 0 bases to trimming and J lost 2 bases, with 19 bases between them. The CDR3 contains 18 residues. CDR1 and CDR2 from the germline V gene are SGHKS and YYEKEE (reference sequence). CDR3 DNA sequence: TGTGCCAGCAGCTTGGGTTCCGGAACCACGTTACACACAGATACGCAGTATTTT. Amino acid sequence: CASSLGSGTTLHTDTQYF.

The chain carries TRBV15 and TRBJ2-5, with TRBD2 identical over 7 bases. V trimming: 5 bases; J trimming: 6 bases; junction bases outside the gene matches: 6. Germline V lookup: CDR1 LNHNV, CDR2 YYDKDF (reference sequence). The CDR3 is made up of 13 amino acids. In DNA, the CDR3 is TGTGCCACCAGCGGTGGACTAGGGAAGACCCAGTACTTC. Its translation: CATSGGLGKTQYF.

The chain joins TRBV5-6 to TRBJ2-5; maybe TRBD2 (6 bases). CDR3 size: 14 residues. V lost 1 base, J lost 2 bases, and 9 bases lay in between. Germline CDR1 SGHDT, CDR2 YYEEEE. CDR3 in amino acids: CASSLPGRQETQYF. In nucleotides, the CDR3 is TGTGCCAGCAGCTTGCCAGGGAGGCAAGAGACCCAGTACTTC.

The J gene is TRBJ2-7, the V gene TRBV19; the D is unclear. V was clipped by 1 base and J by 3 bases, with 10 bases between them. From germline, CDR1 is LNHDA and CDR2 SQIVND (reference sequence). The CDR3 is 14 residues long. The CDR3, as DNA: TGTGCCAGTAGTATAGGGCTTCTGGGCTACGAGCAGTACTTC. Translating gives CASSIGLLGYEQYF.

The CDR3 here is CASSLFPTGWRVNQETQYF. The CDR3 bases are TGCGCCAGCAGCTTGTTTCCCACAGGGTGGCGTGTCAACCAAGAGACCCAGTACTTC. The chain links TRBV5-1 to TRBJ2-5, with D perhaps TRBD1 (6 bases). The CDR3 loop spans 19 amino acids. V was clipped by 1 base and J by 0 bases, with 22 bases between them. Germline CDR1 is SGHRS and CDR2 is YFSETQ.

CDR3 DNA sequence: TGTGCCAGCTCACCAGGGGATGGCTACACCTTC. It specifies CASSPGDGYTF. The chain combines TRBV18 with TRBJ1-2, with D hard to call. V lost 2 bases to trimming and J lost 6 bases, with 4 bases between them. The CDR3 covers 11 residues. CDR1 and CDR2 (germline): KGHSH, LQKENI. Full variable domain (rest looked up from reference TRBV18 and TRBJ1-2): NAGVMQNPRHLVRRRGQEARLRCSPMKGHSHVYWYRQLPEEGLKFMVYLQKENIIDESGMPKERFSAEFPKEGPSILRIQQVVRGDSAAYFCASSPGDGYTFGSGTRLTVV.

This chain links TRBV27 with TRBJ1-1; no firm D call. Germline-derived CDR1 and CDR2 are MNHEY and SMNVEV (reference sequence). This CDR3 region has 13 residues. Trimming took off 6 bases at V and 1 base at J, with 9 bases between the two ends. CDR3 amino acids: CASRRSRNTEAFF. Written as DNA, the CDR3 is TGTGCCAGCAGACGATCAAGGAACACTGAAGCTTTCTTT.

This clone has just a few counts. V usage is TRBV12-5 and J usage is TRBJ2-2; 10 positions match TRBD1. Germline V gene sequence: CDR1 LGHNT, CDR2 FRNRAP. There are 16 residues in the CDR3. Losses at the gene ends were 4 bases for V and 7 bases for J; bases not matched to a gene: 9. The CDR3 region has the DNA TGTGCTAGTGGTTCCGTTACGGGACAGGGGATCGGGGAGCTGTTTTTT. Protein sequence: CASGSVTGQGIGELFF.

The gene calls are TRBV4-2 and TRBJ2-5, with unresolved D. This CDR3 has 12 amino acids. Deletions cut 6 bases from V and 5 bases from J, with 10 bases between. Germline V gives CDR1 LGHNA, CDR2 YNFKEQ. DNA for the CDR3: TGTGCCAGCAGTCCGGCTGGGGAGACCCAGTACTTC. This sequence encodes CASSPAGETQYF.

This rearrangement joins TRBV5-5 to TRBJ2-2, with 9 bases that match TRBD2. Germline V gene sequence: CDR1 SGHKS, CDR2 YYEKEE (reference sequence). The CDR3 is 16 amino acids. V shed 0 bases, J shed 3 bases, and the junction held 3 bases outside the gene matches. The CDR3 DNA reads TGTGCCAGCAGCTTGGTGCTAGCGGGGTACACCGGGGAGCTGTTTTTT. This translates into CASSLVLAGYTGELFF.

The chain carries TRBV7-9 and TRBJ1-2; D call uncertain. V lost 4 bases to trimming and J lost 4 bases, with 16 bases between them. The CDR3 extends over 15 amino acids. CDR1 and CDR2 (germline): SEHNR, FQNEAQ (reference sequence). Here the CDR3 DNA reads TGTGCCAGCAGCTCCTGGCAGGTTGACTCCTATGGCTACACCTTC. Amino acid sequence: CASSSWQVDSYGYTF.

The chain uses TRBV9 and TRBJ2-7; perhaps TRBD1 as D (5 bases). CDR3 length: 14 residues. The V end lost 0 bases, the J end lost 5 bases, and 12 bases lay between the germline ends. Per germline, CDR1 SGDLS and CDR2 YYNGEE. The CDR3 here is CASSVGGRVNEQYF. Written as DNA, the CDR3 is TGTGCCAGCAGCGTAGGTGGCAGGGTTAACGAGCAGTACTTC.

The genes are TRBV5-6 and TRBJ2-6; D not certain. The V and J ends lost 1 base and 0 bases respectively, with 8 bases between them. The CDR3 covers 16 residues. The germline V gene has CDR1 SGHDT and CDR2 YYEEEE. CDR3: CASSLFGYSGANVLTF. Here the CDR3 DNA reads TGTGCCAGCAGCTTGTTCGGGTACTCTGGGGCCAACGTCCTGACTTTC. The whole variable domain, remainder taken from reference TRBV5-6 and TRBJ2-6, is DAGVTQSPTHLIKTRGQQVTLRCSPKSGHDTVSWYQQALGQGPQFIFQYYEEEERQRGNFPDRFSGHQFPNYSSELNVNALLLGDSALYLCASSLFGYSGANVLTFGAGSRLTVL.

Only one count was recorded for this clone. The chain joins TRBV2 to TRBJ2-5; D gene unclear. V shed 9 bases and J shed 1 base, with 15 bases lying between them. Looked up from germline, CDR1 is SNHLY and CDR2 is FYNNEI. The CDR3 runs to 14 residues. CDR3 amino acids: CASAYSGLQETQYF. The CDR3 DNA reads as TGTGCCAGTGCTTACTCCGGGCTCCAAGAGACCCAGTACTTC. The variable domain in full, completed from reference TRBV2 and TRBJ2-5, reads EPEVTQTPSHQVTQMGQEVILRCVPISNHLYFYWYRQILGQKVEFLVSFYNNEISEKSEIFDDQFSVERPDGSNFTLKIRSTKLEDSAMYFCASAYSGLQETQYFGPGTRLLVL.